Listed below are T cell receptor beta chains from one sample, sequenced in a study of CD4+ T cells in melanoma. Some clones are missing from TCRdb's copy, which holds only in-frame ones; the method was immunoSEQ multiplex PCR. The sample consists of about 10,000 clones, approximately 71% of them appearing once. The specimen sequenced was cells from a culture (not recorded whether cultured in vitro). Every receptor here comes from a human donor with melanoma. Both conserved end residues are part of each CDR3. A clone size is listed for some rows: how often the clone was seen (once, few, many), or a class if it is expanded.

- TRBJ2-1 TRBV18 CASSPRLAGVDLDNEQFF
medium-sized TRBJ1-2 TRBV29-1 CSVEVVAGGYTF
few TRBJ1-2 TRBV5-4 CASSLTGKGADGYTF
- TRBJ2-7 TRBV4-2 CASSQEGSNSYEQYF
- TRBJ1-5 TRBV6-5 CASRPQGSGNQPQHF
- TRBJ1-5 TRBV7-2 CASSRILGSSGSNQPQHF
- TRBJ2-7 TRBV6-5 CASSPSLWGYEQYF
- TRBJ1-1 TRBV5-1 CASSPIEGLNTEAFF
- TRBJ1-3 TRBV6-1 CASSVVLSGNTIYF
- TRBJ2-3 TRBV9 CAGSSSTDTQYF
few TRBJ2-5 TRBV5-4 CASSSWDRGYQETQYF
- TRBJ2-1 TRBV7-8 CASSLGGGAGEQFF
- TRBJ1-3 TRBV30 CAWSTDTIYF
once TRBJ2-5 TRBV7-4 CASREDRLLRGETQYF
few TRBJ1-5 TRBV10-3 CAIRPRGGAQPQHF
few TRBJ1-6 TRBV4-1 CASSQDESPLHF
- TRBJ2-3 TRBV7-8 CASSPRTASGVTDTQYF
- TRBJ2-5 TRBV5-6 CASSFRQDEYF
- TRBJ1-1 TRBV5-1 CASSLEGQNTEAFF
- TRBJ1-1 TRBV16 CASSQSGRGRTEAFF
once TRBJ1-2 TRBV7-8 CASSLGQGIGGYTF
- TRBJ1-2 TRBV10-3 CAISGYRGPKSNYGYTF
- TRBJ1-5 TRBV7-2 CASSSPGVAQPQHF
- TRBJ2-7 TRBV6-6 CASSSRDASYEQYF
- TRBJ2-7 TRBV5-1 CASSGQYEQYF
- TRBJ1-1 TRBV11-2 CASSLTTGYLNTEAFF
few TRBJ1-1 TRBV16 CASSPRDRSNTEAFF
- TRBJ2-2 TRBV7-8 CASSSMRIGGELFF
- TRBJ1-1 TRBV18 CASSPLGRMNTEAFF
- TRBJ2-3 TRBV15 CATSRGADTQYF
- TRBJ1-6 TRBV11-2 CASSLEKSSPLHF
- TRBJ1-6 TRBV27 CASMGAGRAYNSPLHF
few TRBJ2-3 TRBV5-1 CASSRSRGADTQYF
- TRBJ2-7 TRBV5-4 CASSFPSGGPYEQYF
- TRBJ1-2 TRBV6-5 CASSYRNRVSGYTF
- TRBJ2-7 TRBV4-1 CASSPRPGQESYEQYF
few TRBJ2-3 TRBV5-4 CASSSPGTNTDTQYF
- TRBJ2-7 TRBV13 CASSLGLIRQYEQYF
- TRBJ1-1 TRBV5-1 CASSPVRAQGARRIEAFF
- TRBJ1-2 TRBV6-5 CAGNTVRDNGYTF
few TRBJ1-6 TRBV4-2 CASSQEGQVSPLHF
- TRBJ2-1 TRBV6-1 CASSEALRAYNEQFF
- TRBJ2-3 TRBV9 CASSTTGSIYTDTQYF
- TRBJ2-1 TRBV6-1 CASGPGLVGTGQFF
- TRBJ2-7 TRBV2 CASSPPGSYEQYF
few TRBJ2-5 TRBV11-2 CASSPRSKETQYF
- TRBJ1-1 TRBV2 CASKRGQTEAFF
- TRBJ2-5 TRBV4-1 CASSHPGLAGGPVTQETQYF
once TRBJ2-5 TRBV9 CASSVGWRGGQKTQYF
- TRBJ2-5 TRBV5-1 CASSRGQIQETQYF
- TRBJ2-6 TRBV9 CASTPYGQLSGANVLTF
- TRBJ2-6 TRBV2 CAIFSRHAGANVLTF
- TRBJ1-4 TRBV11-2 CASSPGFRATNEKLFF
- TRBJ2-1 TRBV11-2 CASSLLGGGFNEQFF